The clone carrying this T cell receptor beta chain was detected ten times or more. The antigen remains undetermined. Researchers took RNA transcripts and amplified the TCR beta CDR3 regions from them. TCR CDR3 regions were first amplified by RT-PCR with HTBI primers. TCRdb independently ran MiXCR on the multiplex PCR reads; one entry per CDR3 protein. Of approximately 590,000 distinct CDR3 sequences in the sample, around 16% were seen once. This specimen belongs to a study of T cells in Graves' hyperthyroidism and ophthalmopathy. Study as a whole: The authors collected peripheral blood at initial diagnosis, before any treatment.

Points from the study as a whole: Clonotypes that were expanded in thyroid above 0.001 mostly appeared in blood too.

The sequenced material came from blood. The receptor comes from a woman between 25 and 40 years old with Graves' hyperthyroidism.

Here the CDR3 reads CASSFAAGGPVNIQYF. CDR3 DNA sequence: TGTGCCAGCAGTTTCGCGGCGGGAGGGCCCGTAAACATTCAGTACTTC. The chain combines TRBV27 with TRBJ2-4, with TRBD2 identical over 9 bases. The CDR3 covers 16 residues. The germline V gene encodes CDR1 MNHEY and CDR2 SMNVEV (reference sequence). V shed 3 bases and J 6 bases; nucleotides not matched to a gene: 9.